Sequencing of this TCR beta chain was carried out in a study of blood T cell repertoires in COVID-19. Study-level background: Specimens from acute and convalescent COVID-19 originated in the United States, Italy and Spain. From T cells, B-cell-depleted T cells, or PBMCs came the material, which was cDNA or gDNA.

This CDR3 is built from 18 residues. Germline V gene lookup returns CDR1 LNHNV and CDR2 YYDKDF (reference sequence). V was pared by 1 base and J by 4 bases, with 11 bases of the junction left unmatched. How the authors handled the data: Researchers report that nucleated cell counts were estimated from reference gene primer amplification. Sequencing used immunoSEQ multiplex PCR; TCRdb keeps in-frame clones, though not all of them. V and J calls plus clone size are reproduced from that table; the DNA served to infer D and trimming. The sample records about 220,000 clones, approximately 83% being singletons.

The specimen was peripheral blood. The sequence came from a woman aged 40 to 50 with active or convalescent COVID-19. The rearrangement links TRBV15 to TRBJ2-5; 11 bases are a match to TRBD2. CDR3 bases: TGTGCCACCAGCAGAGGTCCACCTATAGCGGGAGGGCCAGAGACCCAGTACTTC. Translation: CATSRGPPIAGGPETQYF.